The rows below give T cell receptor beta chains drawn from one sample of a study of blood T cell repertoires in COVID-19. Method: immunoSEQ multiplex PCR; TCRdb's copy keeps in-frame clones and lacks some. This table holds approximately 96,000 clones, 85% to 95% found once. Sequencing was done on a sample of peripheral blood. These receptors all come from a man aged 60-69 years with acute or convalescent COVID-19. CDR3s include the opening cysteine and the closing phenylalanine or tryptophan. D genes are given only for firm matches. The size entry is marked missing in some rows and otherwise reads once, few, many or a size class.

v_gene	d_gene	abundance	j_gene	CDR3aa	CDR3nt
TRBV11-3	-	-	TRBJ2-1	CASSPGQATHEQFF	TGTGCCAGCAGCCCTGGCCAGGCGACCCATGAGCAGTTCTTC
TRBV5-6	TRBD1	-	TRBJ2-2	CASSWTGGTGELFF	TGTGCCAGCAGCTGGACAGGGGGCACCGGGGAGCTGTTTTTT
TRBV7-3	TRBD1	-	TRBJ2-1	CASSSGGQDEQFF	TGTGCCAGCAGCTCAGGGGGCCAAGATGAGCAGTTCTTC
TRBV28	TRBD1	-	TRBJ2-5	CASTPGQGKGEETQYF	TGTGCCAGCACCCCGGGACAGGGGAAGGGAGAAGAGACCCAGTACTTC
TRBV4-2	TRBD1	-	TRBJ1-1	CASSQDGGQGRFF	TGTGCCAGCAGCCAAGATGGGGGACAGGGGCGTTTCTTT
TRBV3-1/TRBV3-2	-	-	TRBJ1-1	CASSQEAGRNTEAFF	TGTGCCAGCAGCCAAGAGGCGGGGCGGAACACTGAAGCTTTCTTT
TRBV7-2	TRBD1	-	TRBJ2-1	CASSRTGTGIEQFF	TGTGCCAGCAGCAGAACCGGGACAGGAATTGAGCAGTTCTTC
TRBV4-2	-	-	TRBJ2-1	CASSARDNEQFF	TGTGCCAGCAGCGCCCGGGACAATGAGCAGTTCTTC
TRBV9	-	-	TRBJ2-7	CASSRRVSSYEQYF	TGTGCCAGCAGCCGCAGGGTAAGCTCCTACGAGCAGTACTTC
TRBV18	TRBD1	-	TRBJ2-1	CASSPTSSTGERQFF	TGTGCCAGCTCACCCACATCCTCAACAGGGGAGAGGCAGTTCTTC
TRBV5-1	TRBD1	-	TRBJ2-4	CASSDGTGGAEGAKNIQYF	TGCGCCAGCAGCGACGGGACAGGGGGCGCGGAAGGGGCCAAAAACATTCAGTACTTC
TRBV10-2	TRBD2	-	TRBJ2-3	CASTPDRAGGVNTQYF	TGCGCCAGCACCCCCGATAGAGCGGGAGGGGTGAATACGCAGTATTTT
TRBV29-1	-	-	TRBJ2-1	CSAVHRYNEQFF	TGCAGCGCCGTACACAGATACAATGAGCAGTTCTTC
TRBV19	TRBD2	-	TRBJ2-1	CASSIPSPWTSDLIYNEQFF	TGTGCCAGTAGTATCCCTTCCCCGTGGACTAGCGATTTGATTTACAATGAGCAGTTCTTC
TRBV6-5	-	few	TRBJ1-6	CASSSSRRDSPLHF	TGTGCCAGCAGTTCAAGCCGCCGGGATTCACCCCTCCACTTT
TRBV6-2/TRBV6-3	-	-	TRBJ2-5	CASSRGTPGETQYF	TGTGCCAGCAGCCGCGGGACCCCCGGGGAGACCCAGTACTTC
TRBV9	TRBD2	-	TRBJ2-7	CASSAGLAGAEQYF	TGTGCCAGCAGCGCCGGACTAGCGGGAGCCGAGCAGTACTTC
TRBV14	TRBD1	-	TRBJ2-2	CASSQIFGTGNTGELFF	TGTGCCAGCAGCCAAATTTTCGGGACAGGAAACACCGGGGAGCTGTTTTTT
TRBV7-2	TRBD1	-	TRBJ1-6	CASSLGQGYYNSPLHF	TGTGCCAGCAGCTTGGGACAGGGGTACTATAATTCACCCCTCCACTTT
TRBV27	-	-	TRBJ1-1	CASSQTQPGNTEAFF	TGTGCCAGCAGTCAAACACAACCGGGGAACACTGAAGCTTTCTTT
TRBV9	-	few	TRBJ1-6	CASSDQSVGSPLHF	TGTGCCAGCAGCGATCAATCGGTCGGGTCACCCCTCCACTTT
TRBV28	TRBD1	few	TRBJ1-5	CASIERPTGTGLGQPQHF	TGTGCCAGCATTGAAAGGCCAACCGGGACAGGGCTCGGTCAGCCCCAGCATTTT
TRBV5-4	TRBD1	-	TRBJ1-6	CASSLTGARNSPLHF	TGTGCCAGCAGCCTGACAGGGGCTAGGAATTCACCCCTCCACTTT
TRBV7-2	TRBD1	-	TRBJ2-7	CASSHGTGEGYEQYF	TGTGCCAGCAGCCACGGGACAGGGGAGGGCTACGAGCAGTACTTC
TRBV25-1	TRBD1	-	TRBJ2-5	CASREAGQGETQYF	TGTGCCAGCAGAGAAGCGGGACAGGGGGAGACCCAGTACTTC
TRBV11-3	-	-	TRBJ2-2	CASSWRQGIGELFF	TGTGCCAGCAGCTGGAGGCAGGGGATCGGGGAGCTGTTTTTT
TRBV12-2	-	-	TRBJ2-1	CASRLDHRDSSYNEQFF	TGTGCAAGTCGCTTAGACCACCGGGACAGCTCCTACAATGAGCAGTTCTTC
TRBV12-3/TRBV12-4	-	-	TRBJ1-2	CASTNRQYGYTF	TGTGCCAGCACCAACCGACAGTATGGCTACACCTTC
TRBV28	-	-	TRBJ1-5	CASLTGDQPQHF	TGTGCCAGCTTGACGGGGGATCAGCCCCAGCATTTT
TRBV18	-	-	TRBJ1-2	CASSPDSDALYGYTF	TGTGCCAGCTCCCCAGACAGTGACGCTCTCTATGGCTACACCTTC
TRBV3-1/TRBV3-2	-	-	TRBJ1-3	CASSQEGGSSGNTIYF	TGTGCCAGCAGCCAAGAAGGGGGAAGCTCTGGAAACACCATATATTTT
TRBV5-8	TRBD1	-	TRBJ2-2	CATEDRAPGELFF	TGTGCCACCGAGGACAGGGCCCCCGGGGAGCTGTTTTTT
TRBV6-6	-	once	TRBJ2-1	CASRAGSGGEQFF	TGTGCCAGCAGAGCGGGTAGCGGTGGTGAGCAGTTCTTC
TRBV29-1	-	-	TRBJ1-2	CSVEGGVAGYTF	TGCAGCGTTGAAGGTGGTGTGGCCGGCTACACCTTC
TRBV10-3	-	-	TRBJ1-1	CAISGGGIEAFF	TGTGCCATCAGTGGAGGGGGAATTGAAGCTTTCTTT
TRBV7-9	-	-	TRBJ1-2	CASSLLTGNYGYTF	TGTGCCAGCAGCTTACTCACAGGGAACTATGGCTACACCTTC
TRBV4-3	-	-	TRBJ2-7	CASSQVQGNEQYF	TGCGCCAGCAGCCAAGTCCAGGGGAACGAGCAGTACTTC
TRBV2	-	-	TRBJ2-3	CASVTGTETDTQYF	TGTGCCAGCGTTACAGGGACGGAGACAGATACGCAGTATTTT
TRBV5-1	-	-	TRBJ2-1	CASSLGAGRGEQFF	TGCGCCAGCAGCTTGGGGGCTGGCCGTGGTGAGCAGTTCTTC
TRBV11-2	-	-	TRBJ2-7	CASSLAGDGRQYF	TGTGCCAGCAGCTTAGCGGGGGACGGGAGACAGTACTTC
TRBV3-1/TRBV3-2	TRBD1	-	TRBJ2-7	CASSSPSKRQGSVEQYF	TGTGCCAGCAGCTCCCCGTCAAAAAGACAGGGGTCGGTCGAGCAGTACTTC
TRBV5-6	TRBD1	-	TRBJ1-5	CASSLGQGDQPQHF	TGTGCCAGCAGCTTGGGTCAGGGGGACCAGCCCCAGCATTTT
TRBV6-5	TRBD1	-	TRBJ2-5	CATGVAETQYF	TGTGCTACAGGGGTTGCAGAGACCCAGTACTTC
TRBV11-2	TRBD2	-	TRBJ2-1	CASSLDRSGGQNEQFF	TGTGCCAGCAGCTTAGATCGTAGCGGGGGACAGAATGAGCAGTTCTTC
TRBV6-5	-	-	TRBJ1-3	CATRWASGNTIYF	TGTGCTACCAGGTGGGCTTCTGGAAACACCATATATTTT
TRBV3-1/TRBV3-2	TRBD1	-	TRBJ1-2	CASSPTDREFYGYTF	TGTGCCAGCAGCCCGACGGACAGGGAATTCTATGGCTACACCTTC
TRBV7-2	TRBD1	-	TRBJ2-7	CASSTGGGYEQYF	TGTGCCAGCAGTACAGGGGGCGGGTACGAGCAGTACTTC
TRBV6-2/TRBV6-3	-	-	TRBJ2-7	CASSDPAASSYEQYF	TGTGCCAGCAGTGACCCGGCGGCATCCTCCTACGAGCAGTACTTC
TRBV5-1	TRBD1	-	TRBJ1-4	CASSVTGTVNEKLFF	TGCGCCAGCAGCGTAACCGGGACAGTCAATGAAAAACTGTTTTTT
TRBV19	-	few	TRBJ2-7	CATSTPGLSHSYEQYF	TGTGCCACCTCTACCCCAGGCCTATCCCACTCCTACGAGCAGTACTTC
TRBV7-2	TRBD1	-	TRBJ2-3	CAADRPQGADTQYF	TGTGCCGCCGACCGCCCACAGGGGGCAGATACGCAGTATTTT
TRBV3-1/TRBV3-2	-	-	TRBJ2-3	CASSQVRDTDTQYF	TGTGCCAGCAGCCAAGTGAGAGACACAGATACGCAGTATTTT
TRBV28	TRBD1	-	TRBJ1-3	CASSRTGNTIYF	TGTGCCAGCAGTAGGACAGGGAACACCATATATTTT
TRBV15	-	-	TRBJ1-1	CATSRVQGRMDTEAFF	TGTGCCACCAGCAGAGTTCAGGGTCGGATGGACACTGAAGCTTTCTTT
TRBV10-2	TRBD2	few	TRBJ2-1	CASRSSAGGGSYNEQFF	TGCGCCAGCAGGAGCTCAGCGGGAGGGGGCAGCTACAATGAGCAGTTCTTC
TRBV7-2	-	-	TRBJ2-1	CASSLVGRDNEQFF	TGTGCCAGCAGCTTAGTGGGTCGGGACAATGAGCAGTTCTTC
TRBV4-3	TRBD2	-	TRBJ2-1	CASSQTGTSVYNEQFF	TGCGCCAGCAGCCAAACCGGGACTAGCGTCTACAATGAGCAGTTCTTC
TRBV21-1	-	-	TRBJ2-2	CASSKVQGPPGELFF	TGTGCCAGCAGCAAAGTACAGGGCCCTCCCGGGGAGCTGTTTTTT
TRBV2	-	-	TRBJ2-1	CASSEIRESDEQFF	TGTGCCAGCAGTGAAATCAGGGAAAGCGATGAGCAGTTCTTC